This entry features one TCR beta chain sequence. The clone's antigen remains unknown. Base qualities are missing; no much larger clone stands one base away. The sample originates from a study of radiotherapy plus CTLA-4 blockade in lung cancer listed by TCRdb under 2018. For context, the study as a whole: Objective responses occurred in 15% to 20% of enrolled patients, and about 33% achieved disease control. General findings and caveats noted by the study authors: After treatment with radiotherapy and ipilimumab, TCR clones that originated in tumors expanded in peripheral blood. Early dynamic changes in blood T cell clones, together with increased serum interferon-beta after radiation, were reported as the strongest predictors of response.

Including cysteine and phenylalanine, the CDR3 has 12 amino acids. The read is trimmed to its CDR3 DNA, 36 bases read in frame from base 1. Between the V and J ends, shortened by 4 bases and 4 bases respectively, the junction contains 8 bases. Based on the germline V gene (reference sequence), the CDR1 and CDR2 sequences are GTSNPN and SVGIG. Receptor amplification or capture employed the immunoSEQ multiplex PCR assay. TCRdb re-hosts the immuneACCESS table, in-frame sequences only. Its copies lack some clones; in the studies checked, an unresolved V gene accounts for under half of them, and the cause for the rest is not known. This sample is represented by fewer than 65,000 clones; around four fifths of them were singletons. 4.5% to 5% of the sample is taken by the ten largest. The study tested focal radiation therapy combined with CTLA-4 blockade (ipilimumab) in patients with chemo-refractory metastatic non-small-cell lung cancer.

The source material was peripheral blood, sampled from a patient treated with radiotherapy plus ipilimumab. The TCR originated in a human donor with non-small cell lung cancer whose response to radiotherapy plus ipilimumab could not be evaluated. The chain was built from TRBV30 and TRBJ1-3, with the D gene call left open. The DNA reads TGTGCCTGGAAATCAATCGGAAACACCATATATTTT. Translated, this gives CAWKSIGNTIYF.